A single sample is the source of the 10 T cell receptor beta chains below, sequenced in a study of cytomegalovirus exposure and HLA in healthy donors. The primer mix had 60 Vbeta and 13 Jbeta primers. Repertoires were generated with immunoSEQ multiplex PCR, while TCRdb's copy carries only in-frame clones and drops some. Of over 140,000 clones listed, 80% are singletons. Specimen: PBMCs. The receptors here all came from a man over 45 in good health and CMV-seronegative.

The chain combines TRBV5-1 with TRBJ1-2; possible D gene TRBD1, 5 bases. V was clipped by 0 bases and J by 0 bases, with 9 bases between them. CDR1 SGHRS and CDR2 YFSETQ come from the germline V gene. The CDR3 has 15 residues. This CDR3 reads CASSLADSPNYGYTF. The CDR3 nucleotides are TGCGCCAGCAGCTTGGCCGACAGCCCTAACTATGGCTACACCTTC.

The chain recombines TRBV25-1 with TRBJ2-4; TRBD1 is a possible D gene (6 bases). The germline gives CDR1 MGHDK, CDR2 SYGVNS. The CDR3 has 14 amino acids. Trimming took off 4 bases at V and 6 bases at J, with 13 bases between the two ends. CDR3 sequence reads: CASSGLTGRNIQYF. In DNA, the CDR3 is TGTGCCAGCAGTGGACTGACAGGCCGAAACATTCAGTACTTC.

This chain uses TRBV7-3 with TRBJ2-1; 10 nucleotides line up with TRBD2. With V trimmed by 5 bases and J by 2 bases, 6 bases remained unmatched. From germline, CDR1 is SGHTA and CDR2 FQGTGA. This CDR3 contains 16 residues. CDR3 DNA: TGTGCCAGCAGCACGACCGGGACTAGCGCCTACAATGAGCAGTTCTTC. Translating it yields CASSTTGTSAYNEQFF.

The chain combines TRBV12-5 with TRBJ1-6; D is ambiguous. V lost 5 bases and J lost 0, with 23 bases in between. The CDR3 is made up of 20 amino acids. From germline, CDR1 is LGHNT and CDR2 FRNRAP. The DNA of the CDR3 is TGTGCTAGTGGTACCCGTAAAATTGCGAAAAAAAGCTCCTATAATTCACCCCTCCACTTT. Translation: CASGTRKIAKKSSYNSPLHF.

CDR3 in DNA: TGTGCCAGCAGTCCGAGGACTAGCGGGGGGGGGTACAATGAGCAGTTCTTC. Protein product: CASSPRTSGGGYNEQFF. The rearrangement joins TRBV2 to TRBJ2-1; 15 nucleotides line up with TRBD2. The CDR3 is made up of 17 amino acids. Germline loops: CDR1 SNHLY, CDR2 FYNNEI. Trimming took 5 bases from V and 4 from J; bases not matched to a gene: 6.

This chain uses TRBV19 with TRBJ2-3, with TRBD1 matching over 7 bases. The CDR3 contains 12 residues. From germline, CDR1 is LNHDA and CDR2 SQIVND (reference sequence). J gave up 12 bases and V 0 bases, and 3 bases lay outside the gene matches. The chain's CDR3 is CASSIEGGLQYF. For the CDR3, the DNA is TGTGCCAGTAGTATAGAAGGGGGCCTTCAGTATTTT.

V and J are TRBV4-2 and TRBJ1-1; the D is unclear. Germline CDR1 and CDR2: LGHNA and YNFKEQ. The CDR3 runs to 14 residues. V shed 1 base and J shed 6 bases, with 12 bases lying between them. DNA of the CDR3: TGTGCCAGCAGCCAAGGAGAGGCCCGGCCTGAAGCTTTCTTT. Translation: CASSQGEARPEAFF.

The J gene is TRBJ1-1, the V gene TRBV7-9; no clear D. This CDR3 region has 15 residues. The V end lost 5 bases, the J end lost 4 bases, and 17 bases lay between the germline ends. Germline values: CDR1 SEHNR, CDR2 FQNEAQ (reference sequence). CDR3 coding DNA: TGTGCCAGCAGCCCCCCGGGTAGGCGGGTCACTGAAGCTTTCTTT. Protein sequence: CASSPPGRRVTEAFF. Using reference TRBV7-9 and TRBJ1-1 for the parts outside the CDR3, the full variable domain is DTGVSQNPRHKITKRGQNVTFRCDPISEHNRLYWYRQTLGQGPEFLTYFQNEAQLEKSRLLSDRFSAERPKGSFSTLEIQRTEQGDSAMYLCASSPPGRRVTEAFFGQGTRLTVV.

Written as DNA, the CDR3 is TGTGCCAGCAGTTTGAGATGGGGAGGCTCCTACAATGAGCAGTTCTTC. Translating it yields CASSLRWGGSYNEQFF. The chain recombines TRBV6-5 with TRBJ2-1, with D possibly being TRBD2 (6 bases). Trimming left V 4 bases short and J 0 bases short, with 13 bases between. Germline V CDR1 and CDR2: MNHEY, SVGAGI. This CDR3 is built from 16 residues.

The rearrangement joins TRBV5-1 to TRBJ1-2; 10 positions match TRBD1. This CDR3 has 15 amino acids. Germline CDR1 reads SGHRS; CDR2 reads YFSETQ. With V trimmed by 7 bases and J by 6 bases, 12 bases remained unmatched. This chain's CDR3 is CASSVGGTGEDGYTF. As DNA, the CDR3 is TGCGCCAGCTCCGTCGGGGGGACAGGGGAGGATGGCTACACCTTC. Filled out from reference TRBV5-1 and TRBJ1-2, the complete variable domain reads KAGVTQTPRYLIKTRGQQVTLSCSPISGHRSVSWYQQTPGQGLQFLFEYFSETQRNKGNFPGRFSGRQFSNSRSEMNVSTLELGDSALYLCASSVGGTGEDGYTFGSGTRLTVV.